The clone carrying this T cell receptor beta chain was observed at least ten times. These data come from a study of T cells in Graves' hyperthyroidism and ophthalmopathy. The V and J ends lost 6 bases and 5 bases respectively, with 10 bases between them. The germline V gene has CDR1 MNHEY and CDR2 SVGEGT. The CDR3 totals 12 residues. Authors of the study amplified TCR beta CDR3 regions from RNA transcripts. A set of HTBI primers served as the primers for a first-round RT-PCR of the TCR CDR3. Each CDR3 protein is one row after TCRdb ran MiXCR on the multiplex PCR reads. This sample has under 350,000 distinct CDR3 sequences, with about 18% found just once.

The material sequenced was blood. V and J are TRBV6-2 or TRBV6-3 and TRBJ1-1; D gene uncertain. The source is an older woman with Graves' ophthalmopathy. DNA of the CDR3: TGTGCCAGCAGCGGTCCGGTGACTGAAGCTTTCTTT. It codes for CASSGPVTEAFF.